This T cell receptor beta chain stems from a study of cytomegalovirus exposure and HLA in healthy donors (dated by TCRdb to about 2017). With regard to the full study: According to an earlier analysis of around 600 of the donors, 150 million to 200 million T cells yielded 117 million unique TCR beta sequences and approximately 300 Gb of sequence data. The aim of the study was to test whether cataloging public T cell receptors could identify signatures of past pathogen exposure. Roughly 5 DR-DQ haplotypes were handled as single units for association and clustering, since linkage in the cohort was strong. Every repertoire in the discovery cohort had been generated on one and the same sequencing platform. High-throughput TCR immunosequencing, statistical association of individual TCRs with disease status, and machine learning were combined to predict cytomegalovirus infection status. The number of typed donors differed by locus: roughly 629-640 for A, B, C, DRB1 and DQB1; approximately 530 for DQA1; some 610 for DPA1; and around 450 for DPB1. A later analysis re-analyzed previously published TCR beta repertoires from 550 to 700 donors and added high-resolution HLA genotyping to study TCR occurrence patterns. An early release that covered about 640 HLA-typed donors contained 250 to 350 gigabases of sequencing data and around 85 million unique TCR sequences. Along with the roughly 670-subject first cohort, a separate validation cohort of some 130 different subjects was used. Of the 398 genotyped donors, 75% to 85% were placed in the genetic ancestry cluster associated with self-reported Caucasian donors. A later genetic analysis took genome-wide SNP genotypes for about 60% of the roughly 670 donors and used that subset as a discovery cohort. Both class I and class II loci were covered by HLA typing, at four-digit resolution. Rather than using new phenotypic data, the later analysis identified candidate immune exposures from TCR beta sequences and from how often those sequences occurred across donors. An earlier analysis of about 600 of the donors used high-throughput TCR beta sequencing to judge whether each TCR beta V gene segment behaved as functional or pseudogenic. Among around 400 genotyped donors of the cohort, an average of about 220,000 unique TCR beta nucleotide sequences was sequenced per donor, of which about 18% were non-productive. The study profiled the T cell repertoires of 550 to 700 subjects by immunosequencing and related them to cytomegalovirus serostatus. Donor age, sex, ethnicity and CMV serostatus were compiled alongside the repertoire data. Summary of the overall study and its limitations: Roughly 15 rarely observed V segments, including chromosome 9 orphons, were excluded from the earlier analysis of several hundred of the donors because counts were too low. HLA typing was unavailable for some donors at each locus, so association tests used only the typed subset. A few of the identified cytomegalovirus-associated TCR beta chains were confirmed in vitro to be specific for cytomegalovirus antigens. Correlated functional status among segregating V segments might reflect linkage disequilibrium, but an unknown experimental factor could not be ruled out. When HLA alleles, especially DR and DQ, strongly co-occurred, TCR associations were difficult to assign to individual alleles. The only immune exposure information available for the cohort was CMV serostatus. In a later genetic analysis, a missense DCLRE1C variant was associated with V-gene and J-gene trimming of TCR beta chains, and the association was replicated in an independent cohort. A cluster of highly shared sequence variants was judged likely to be a technical artifact of the sequencing pipeline. Specific HLA alleles were associated with 15,000 to 20,000 TCR beta sequences at a false discovery rate of 0.05 in a later analysis. A further reported finding was that TCR beta sequences accurately predicted the HLA-A and HLA-B alleles for most subjects in the first cohort. Most TCR sequences were seen in very few donors, while some public TCRs were found in many individuals. Cytomegalovirus status was reported to be diagnosed by the classifier with high specificity and sensitivity in both the original and validation cohorts. In a later analysis, TCR association rates were found to vary across HLA loci, with the most associated TCRs seen for DRB1 alleles and the fewest for HLA-C alleles. The authors suggested that the approach could potentially be generalized to other disease states and immunological phenotypes. A later analysis found that HLA-associated TCR beta chains were more clonally expanded and had lower generation probabilities than equally common non-associated chains. Only TCR beta chains were sequenced in this cohort, and the absence of alpha or paired-chain data limited detectable features. In a later analysis, most CMV-associated TCR beta chains were found to appear HLA-restricted, with HLA associations seemingly driven largely by CMV exposure. According to a later analysis, parvovirus B19, influenza, CMV and Epstein-Barr virus appeared linked to several top co-occurrence clusters. In an earlier analysis of 450 to 750 of the donors, most TCR beta V segments appeared in productive rearrangements about 87% or about 30% of the time, broadly matching IMGT annotations. According to a later genetic analysis, donors in an Asian-associated ancestry cluster had fewer N-insertions in productive TCRs than the approximately 670-donor mean. The study gave a list of under 200 TCR beta chains associated with cytomegalovirus. The 87-base-pair reads could not distinguish some IMGT-functional V segments, including TRBV6-2 and TRBV6-3, so those segments were excluded. Sequencing depth was assumed to be roughly uniform across donors in the presence/absence analyses, though that assumption may not hold.

In total, about 650 healthy bone marrow donors made up the cohort. At the time of sampling, every cohort member was nominally healthy, though immune exposures that went unrecorded were likely present. The donor was CMV seronegative and belonged to the group of roughly 330 seronegative cohort members. Each donor provided a peripheral blood sample, and peripheral blood mononuclear cells were used for TCR beta sequencing. Genomic DNA was extracted from the blood cell samples with the Qiagen DNeasy Blood Extraction Kit. As to this clone: Its cognate antigen has yet to be identified. No base qualities exist here, and no much larger clone lies one base off it.

Germline trimming amounts to 9 bases on V and 0 bases on J, with 8 as the count of junction bases outside the gene matches. From the cysteine through the phenylalanine, the CDR3 covers 15 amino acids. Only the CDR3 portion is preserved as DNA: 45 bases, with reading frame beginning at the first base. The CDR1 and CDR2 encoded by the germline V gene (reference sequence) are LNHDA and SQIVND. Libraries were prepared through the immunoSEQ multiplex PCR assay. For the multiplex PCR, a mixture combining 60 forward primers for TCR Vbeta segments and 13 reverse primers for TCR Jbeta segments was used. A multiplex PCR assay on genomic DNA amplified the CDR3 region of rearranged TCR beta genes. The amplified TCR beta libraries were sequenced on the Illumina HiSeq System as 87-base-pair reads. The study's own analysis went as follows. Across the 670 or so repertoires, a later analysis counted some 81 million unique TCR beta chains, approximately 12 million of which were shared by at least two donors. To remove PCR and sequencing errors, raw reads were error-corrected and collapsed into unique sequences using a nearest-neighbor algorithm that merged closely related sequences. Alignment of CDR3 sequences to IMGT reference sequences was used to assign V, D and J gene segments. For a sequence to be retained, a match of at least six nucleotides to both a V gene segment and a J gene segment was required. A rearrangement counted as productive if the CDR3 had no stop codons and remained in frame with V and J, and every other rearrangement counted as non-productive. Following IMGT convention, CDR3 was defined as the stretch from the second conserved V-encoded cysteine to the conserved J-encoded phenylalanine. The earlier analysis of about 620 of the donors excluded sequences that lacked an unambiguous match to a single V gene segment. An earlier analysis of over 450 of the donors classified V segments as functional when productive rearrangements were above 56.7% and as segregating when the standard deviation between donors was above 5%. A statistical classification framework was built for diagnosing cytomegalovirus status from the catalog of TCR beta chain sequences. In a later analysis, TCR nucleotide sequences were compared against IMGT/GENE-DB human TR gene sequences so that V and J genes could be assigned. A later analysis assigned CDR3 sequences and most-parsimonious VDJ recombination scenarios with the TCRdist pipeline. In a later analysis, each TCR beta chain was defined by its CDR3 amino acid sequence together with its V-gene family, and reads without a unique V-gene family were excluded. To address suspected cross-contamination and a sequencing artifact, a later analysis removed roughly 640 highly shared, low-generation-probability nucleotide sequences. For each public chain, a later analysis derived a clonal expansion index from normalized ranks of inferred template counts within each repertoire. Generation probabilities in a later analysis came from a VDJ recombination model fitted to out-of-frame rearrangements, and those results were checked against IGoR. Hypergeometric tests were used in a later analysis to score TCR-TCR, TCR-HLA and TCR-CMV co-occurrence, with a repertoire-size bias correction applied to the TCR pairs. False discovery rates were estimated in a later analysis by permuting HLA or CMV assignments 20 times. In a later analysis, co-occurring TCRs were grouped using DBSCAN, with TCRdist sequence similarity added in when clustering inside HLA-allele-positive subsets. Repertoires with fewer than 30,000 or more than 120,000 public chains were left out of co-occurrence clustering, as were a handful of repertoires with anomalous nucleotide sharing. Here the immuneACCESS table is served through TCRdb, limited to in-frame sequences with V and J called. Missing clones are a known gap in these copies; in checked studies unresolved V genes cover under half, and the rest lacks a known reason. V and J calls plus clone size are reproduced from that table; the DNA served to infer D and trimming. A total of under 150,000 clones appear in this sample, roughly 79% of them only once. The top ten clonotypes cover around 0.67% of the sample.

The origin of this receptor is a young man in good health and CMV-seronegative. Here the chain combines TRBV19 and TRBJ1-1, and TRBD1 aligns with 9 junction nucleotides. Sample: PBMCs. The DNA reads as follows: TGTGCCAGCCGCAACAGGGGGCGGGTGAACACTGAAGCTTTCTTT. Its protein reads: CASRNRGRVNTEAFF. With all but the CDR3 taken from the reference TRBV19 and TRBJ1-1 genes, the full variable domain is: DGGITQSPKYLFRKEGQNVTLSCEQNLNHDAMYWYRQDPGQGLRLIYYSQIVNDFQKGDIAEGYSVSREKKESFPLTVTSAQKNPTAFYLCASRNRGRVNTEAFFGQGTRLTVV.